Listed below are T cell receptor beta chains from one sample, sequenced in a study of T cell responses to AZD1222 COVID-19 vaccine. The data were produced by immunoSEQ multiplex PCR, yet TCRdb's version contains in-frame clones alone and is incomplete. The sample lists around 99,000 clones, about 90% occurring once. This sample comprised peripheral blood, obtained 28 days after the second AZD1222 dose. These receptors were obtained from an adult who received the AZD1222 COVID-19 vaccine. Each CDR3 is given with its conserved first and last residue. Fields, in order: D gene, J gene, clone size, V gene, CDR3 DNA, CDR3 protein. A D gene is named only where the DNA matches it firmly. Some rows have no size entry. The others give once, few or many, or a class for an expanded clone.

>-|TRBJ2-5|-|TRBV11-2
TGTGCCAGCACCCTCGGAGGTGAAGAGACCCAGTACTTC
CASTLGGEETQYF
>-|TRBJ1-6|-|TRBV18
TGTGCCAGCTCACCCGGGAATTCACCCCTCCACTTT
CASSPGNSPLHF
>-|TRBJ2-7|-|TRBV7-9
TGTGCCAGCAGCGTATCAGGGCTCACTGACGCCTACGAGCAGTACTTC
CASSVSGLTDAYEQYF
>-|TRBJ2-7|-|TRBV5-6
TGTGCCAGCAGCTTGGTGGGGGTGACAGCCTACGAGCAGTACTTC
CASSLVGVTAYEQYF
>-|TRBJ1-5|-|TRBV2
TGTGCCAGCACCGGATCGGACCAGGGTCAGCCCCAGCATTTT
CASTGSDQGQPQHF
>-|TRBJ2-7|-|TRBV13
TGTGCCAGCAGCCACCAGTACGAGCAGTACTTC
CASSHQYEQYF
>-|TRBJ2-1|-|TRBV7-9
TGTGCTGGACAGACCAACAATGAGCAGTTCTTC
CAGQTNNEQFF
>-|TRBJ2-3|-|TRBV9
TGTGCCAGCAGCTCTGGGGGTACCACAGATACGCAGTATTTT
CASSSGGTTDTQYF
>-|TRBJ1-3|-|TRBV3-1/TRBV3-2
TGTGCCAGCAGCCATGGTGGACGGCTCTCTGGAAACACCATATATTTT
CASSHGGRLSGNTIYF
>-|TRBJ1-5|-|TRBV20-1
TGCAGTGCTAGTGGTGGGGGAGCCAAGCACAGCTTCAATCAGCCCCAGCATTTT
CSASGGGAKHSFNQPQHF
>-|TRBJ1-2|-|TRBV7-9
TGTGCCAGCAGCTTAGACGTCGGGAGAGACTACACCTTC
CASSLDVGRDYTF
>TRBD1|TRBJ1-5|-|TRBV30
TGTGCCTGGAGTGGCAGGGGGCAATATCAGCCCCAGCATTTT
CAWSGRGQYQPQHF
>-|TRBJ2-7|few|TRBV11-1
TGTGCCAGCAGCAAGTTCCGAGGGTCCTACGAGCAGTACTTC
CASSKFRGSYEQYF
>-|TRBJ2-2|-|TRBV6-8
TGTGCCAGCAGTTACTCGATTACTAGAGACAGCGGGGAGCTGTTTTTT
CASSYSITRDSGELFF
>-|TRBJ2-1|-|TRBV6-2/TRBV6-3
TGTGCCAGCAGTTACTTGGCCTACAATGAGCAGTTCTTC
CASSYLAYNEQFF
>TRBD1|TRBJ1-2|-|TRBV27
TGTGCCAGCAGTCCTCCGGGACAGGGTGGCCTTAACTATGGCTACACCTTC
CASSPPGQGGLNYGYTF
>-|TRBJ2-7|-|TRBV10-3
TGTGCCATCAGTGAGGTGGCAGGGGGGTCCTACGAGCAGTACTTC
CAISEVAGGSYEQYF
>-|TRBJ1-2|-|TRBV15
TGTGCCACCAGCAGAGAAGAGGGGGATGGCTACACCTTC
CATSREEGDGYTF
>TRBD1|TRBJ1-5|-|TRBV4-1
TGCGCCAGCAGCCAGACCCGGGACAGGGGATGGCCCCAGCATTTT
CASSQTRDRGWPQHF
>-|TRBJ2-7|-|TRBV19
TGTGCCAGTAGTCCAGACGGGAGCTCCTACGAGCAGTACTTC
CASSPDGSSYEQYF
>TRBD1|TRBJ1-2|-|TRBV5-6
TGTGCCAGCAGCCCCCAGGTCGGGACAGGTAACTATGGCTACACCTTC
CASSPQVGTGNYGYTF
>TRBD1|TRBJ1-2|-|TRBV27
TGTGCCAGCAGCCGATCTTCCGGGACAGAGTATTTCTATGGCTACACCTTC
CASSRSSGTEYFYGYTF
>-|TRBJ2-7|-|TRBV5-1
TGCGCCAGCAGCTTGGCCGCCAGCACCTACGAGCAGTACTTC
CASSLAASTYEQYF
>-|TRBJ2-5|few|TRBV24-1
TGTGCCACCAGTGATACCGCTTTCGTAGAAGAGACCCAGTACTTC
CATSDTAFVEETQYF
>TRBD1|TRBJ2-2|-|TRBV2
TGTGCCAGCAGGGACAGGGGGCGAAGGAAGGACACCGGGGAGCTGTTTTTT
CASRDRGRRKDTGELFF
>TRBD1|TRBJ2-2|-|TRBV6-5
TGTGCCAGCAGGTCCACAGGGGTCGGGGAGCTGTTTTTT
CASRSTGVGELFF
>-|TRBJ2-1|once|TRBV27
TGTGCCAGCAGTTCACACATGTACAATGAGCAGTTCTTC
CASSSHMYNEQFF
>-|TRBJ2-3|-|TRBV6-1
TGTGCCAGCAGTGAAGAGGTAGGGGGCACAGATACGCAGTATTTT
CASSEEVGGTDTQYF
>-|TRBJ2-2|-|TRBV18
TGTGCCAGCTCACCACCGGGGTGGGAGCTGTTTTTT
CASSPPGWELFF
>TRBD2|TRBJ2-1|-|TRBV29-1
TGCAGCGTTGTGACTAGCGGAACCTACAATGAGCAGTTCTTC
CSVVTSGTYNEQFF
>TRBD1|TRBJ1-1|-|TRBV28
TGTGCCAGCAGTTGGACAGGGGCAGGTAACACTGAAGCTTTCTTT
CASSWTGAGNTEAFF
>TRBD1|TRBJ1-2|-|TRBV18
TGTGCCAGCTCACCAACAGGGGACACTAACTATGGCTACACCTTC
CASSPTGDTNYGYTF
>TRBD2|TRBJ2-3|-|TRBV9
TGTGCCAGCAGCGTAGGTCCAGGGACTAGCGGTAGCACAGATACGCAGTATTTT
CASSVGPGTSGSTDTQYF
>-|TRBJ1-2|-|TRBV6-1
TGTGCCAGCAGTGAAGCCGGATATGGCTACACCTTC
CASSEAGYGYTF
>-|TRBJ1-2|-|TRBV10-3
TGTGCCATCCGAGAAGGGACCTCTAACTATGGCTACACCTTC
CAIREGTSNYGYTF
>-|TRBJ2-7|-|TRBV27
TGTGCCAGCAGTTTTGGGCAGGGCTACGAGCAGTACTTC
CASSFGQGYEQYF
>TRBD2|TRBJ2-2|-|TRBV4-3
TGCGCCAGCAGGGGCGGGACTAGCGGTGACACCGGGGAGCTGTTTTTT
CASRGGTSGDTGELFF
>-|TRBJ2-7|once|TRBV5-6
TGTGCCAGCAGCTTGAGGGGGGCTTATACTAACTACGAGCAGTACTTC
CASSLRGAYTNYEQYF
>TRBD2|TRBJ2-1|-|TRBV4-1
TGCGCCAGCAGCCTAGAGCGGGGGACGTACAATGAGCAGTTCTTC
CASSLERGTYNEQFF
>-|TRBJ1-4|-|TRBV5-1
TGCGCCAGCAGAAAAACATCAACCCTCGGTGAAAAACTGTTTTTT
CASRKTSTLGEKLFF
>TRBD1|TRBJ2-7|-|TRBV5-1
TGCGCCAGCAGCTTGGGACAGGGATTCTACGAGCAGTACTTC
CASSLGQGFYEQYF
>TRBD1|TRBJ1-6|-|TRBV19
TGTGCCAGTAGAACCGGGACAGCATTAAATTCACCCCTCCACTTT
CASRTGTALNSPLHF
>-|TRBJ1-5|-|TRBV25-1
TGTGCCAGCAGGGGAGGGGGAAATCAGCCCCAGCATTTT
CASRGGGNQPQHF
>TRBD2|TRBJ2-2|-|TRBV7-3
TGTGCCAGCAGCTTAAATCCTAGCGGGGCGAACACCGGGGAGCTGTTTTTT
CASSLNPSGANTGELFF
>TRBD1|TRBJ1-5|-|TRBV28
TGTGCCAGCAGTTTCGAGTCAGGGGGATCTCAGCCCCAGCATTTT
CASSFESGGSQPQHF
>-|TRBJ1-6|-|TRBV4-3
TGCGCCAGCAGCCACGCCCTGCAGGGCATTGATTCACCCCTCCACTTT
CASSHALQGIDSPLHF
>-|TRBJ2-7|-|TRBV28
TGTGCCAGCAGTCAACTAGAAGACGAGCAGTACTTC
CASSQLEDEQYF
>-|TRBJ2-1|-|TRBV6-5
TGTGCCAGCAGTCCGACCCTGAGCTCCTACAATGAGCAGTTCTTC
CASSPTLSSYNEQFF
>-|TRBJ1-2|-|TRBV19
TGTGCCAGTAGTATAGGGGCTGCGAGCACCTTC
CASSIGAASTF
>-|TRBJ1-2|-|TRBV5-5
TGTGCCAGCAGCCCGCTGGCTTCCGGGAGAGACTATGGCTACACCTTC
CASSPLASGRDYGYTF